Each of the 14 T cell receptor beta chains below was sequenced from the same sample in a study of T cell responses to AZD1222 COVID-19 vaccine. Method: immunoSEQ multiplex PCR; TCRdb's copy keeps in-frame clones and lacks some. Of roughly 200,000 clones in the sample, approximately 93% were seen once. The source was peripheral blood, collected 28 days after the second AZD1222 dose. The receptor source for this set is an adult who received the AZD1222 COVID-19 vaccine.

The rearrangement joins TRBV7-2 to TRBJ1-4, with 8 bases aligning to TRBD1. There are 15 residues in the CDR3. The ends lost 3 bases at V and 2 bases at J; junction bases unmatched: 2. Germline V lookup: CDR1 SGHTA, CDR2 FQGNSA. Written as DNA, the CDR3 is TGTGCCAGCAGCTTCAGGGGGCTCACTAATGAAAAACTGTTTTTT. It specifies CASSFRGLTNEKLFF. Based on the CDR3 plus reference TRBV7-2 and TRBJ1-4, the full variable domain is GAGVSQSPSNKVTEKGKDVELRCDPISGHTALYWYRQSLGQGLEFLIYFQGNSAPDKSGLPSDRFSAERTGGSVSTLTIQRTQQEDSAVYLCASSFRGLTNEKLFFGSGTQLSVL.

The CDR3 bases are TGCGCCAGACCAGGGACCGGGGAGCTGTTTTTT. Translated, it gives CARPGTGELFF. J is TRBJ2-2 and V is TRBV23-1, with a tentative D call TRBD1 (5 bases). TRBV23-1 is placed among ORFs of uncertain function. The CDR3 totals 11 residues. The V end lost 9 bases, the J end lost 5 bases, and 7 bases lay between the germline ends.

J is TRBJ2-2 and V is TRBV5-1; 7 nucleotides agree with TRBD1. The length of the CDR3 is 16 residues. V shed 2 bases and J 0 bases; nucleotides not matched to a gene: 4. The germline V gene has CDR1 SGHRS and CDR2 YFSETQ. The CDR3 sequence is CASSFRTGPNTGELFF. CDR3 sequence (DNA): TGCGCCAGCAGCTTCAGGACAGGACCGAACACCGGGGAGCTGTTTTTT.

The V call is TRBV11-2, the J call TRBJ2-1; unclear D gene. Germline V gene data show CDR1 as SGHAT and CDR2 as FQNNGV. The CDR3 length is 12 residues. The ends were cut back, 4 bases at V and 4 bases at J, with 5 bases in the middle. CDR3 amino acids: CASSYKYNEQFF. The CDR3 DNA is TGTGCCAGCAGCTATAAGTACAATGAGCAGTTCTTC.

The chain employs TRBV30 and TRBJ2-1, with 10 bases lining up with TRBD2. Trimming cost V 5 bases and J 7 bases; bases outside gene matches: 5. Germline CDR1 GTSNPN, CDR2 SVGIG (reference sequence). This CDR3 has 13 residues. The CDR3 DNA is TGTGCCTGGTCCACTAGCGGGAAGAATGAGCAGTTCTTC. Translated, it gives CAWSTSGKNEQFF.

The genes are TRBV2 and TRBJ1-2; no definite D call. Germline V gene lookup returns CDR1 SNHLY and CDR2 FYNNEI. V lost 1 base to trimming and J lost 4 bases, with 7 bases between them. The CDR3 contains 13 residues. As DNA, the CDR3 is TGTGCCAGCAGTGAAGGTCAGTTCTATGGCTACACCTTC. Residues: CASSEGQFYGYTF.

The genes are TRBV9 and TRBJ2-5, with D perhaps assigned TRBD1 or TRBD2 (5 bases each). Deletions cut 0 bases from V and 3 bases from J, with 12 bases between. There are 15 residues in the CDR3. Per germline, CDR1 SGDLS and CDR2 YYNGEE. CDR3 in DNA: TGTGCCAGCAGCGTAGGGGTCCAGGGAGAAGAGACCCAGTACTTC. Its translation: CASSVGVQGEETQYF.

The chain uses TRBV18 and TRBJ1-1; D uncertain. The V gene's germline CDR1 is KGHSH and CDR2 LQKENI. The CDR3 has 13 amino acids. Trimming removed 3 bases at V and 1 base at J, with 6 bases between. The CDR3 coding sequence is TGTGCCAGCTCACCCCACTCGAACACTGAAGCTTTCTTT. Its protein product is CASSPHSNTEAFF.

The chain recombines TRBV12-5 with TRBJ2-7, with 10 bases matching TRBD2. V lost 1 base to trimming and J lost 5 bases; unmatched junction nucleotides: 5. The CDR3 is 15 residues long. Germline V gene data show CDR1 as LGHNT and CDR2 as FRNRAP. The CDR3 DNA is TGTGCTAGTGGTTTGGGGTCTAGCGGGGGCCACGAGCAGTACTTC. Encoded protein: CASGLGSSGGHEQYF.

This CDR3 reads CASSLGRGYNSPLHF. The CDR3 DNA sequence: TGTGCCAGCAGCTTAGGGAGGGGGTATAATTCACCCCTCCACTTT. The J gene is TRBJ1-6, the V gene TRBV13; a weak D match, TRBD1 (6 bases). The CDR3 consists of 15 residues. The V and J ends lost 0 bases and 4 bases respectively, with 7 bases between them. Germline V lookup: CDR1 PRHDT, CDR2 FYEKMQ (reference sequence).

V usage is TRBV12-3 or TRBV12-4 and J usage is TRBJ2-1; D is undetermined. This CDR3 has 13 residues. Trimming shortened V by 0 bases and J by 9 bases, and 9 bases separated the two germline ends. CDR3 sequence reads: CASSLAVRSEQFF. CDR3 DNA: TGTGCCAGCAGTTTAGCTGTGCGGTCTGAGCAGTTCTTC.

The chain carries TRBV30 and TRBJ2-7; D is perhaps TRBD1 (6 bases). Trimming cost V 7 bases and J 0 bases, with 13 bases left between them. The germline gives CDR1 GTSNPN, CDR2 SVGIG (reference sequence). The CDR3 consists of 13 residues. CDR3 coding DNA: TGTGCCTTGGGGGCCCCGAGCTCCTACGAGCAGTACTTC. Protein: CALGAPSSYEQYF.

The chain couples TRBV5-4 to TRBJ1-2; tentative D call: TRBD1 (5 bases). The CDR3 sequence is 15 residues long. The germline CDR1 and CDR2 sequences are SGHNT and YYREEE (reference sequence). Trimming left V 2 bases short and J 5 bases short, with 16 bases between. The CDR3 DNA follows: TGTGCCAGCAGCTTAGCCGACAGTGGCGGGTATGGCTACACCTTC. The encoded protein is CASSLADSGGYGYTF.

The V call is TRBV7-3, the J call TRBJ1-1, with D maybe TRBD1 (5 bases). The CDR3 covers 13 residues. The V end lost 5 bases, the J end lost 2 bases, and 9 bases lay between the germline ends. CDR1 SGHTA and CDR2 FQGTGA come from the germline V gene. The CDR3 protein is CASSPTVNTEAFF. The DNA for the CDR3 is TGTGCCAGCAGCCCGACAGTAAACACTGAAGCTTTCTTT.